The clone carrying this T cell receptor (beta chain) appeared once. The antigen remains unidentified. Other DNA variants within this sample encode the same CDR3. The assay was immunoSEQ multiplex PCR, and TCRdb's table has in-frame clones only and misses some. Among some 800,000 clones listed, around 93% were seen once. Naive CD8 cells lacked CD45RO, underwent positive selection for CCR7 and left out terminally differentiated effector memory CD45RA+ cells. The data originate from a study of shared clonotypes between healthy human individuals. Whole-study results and caveats: The study found about 5% of naive CD4 clonotypes shared across a few donors. A small donor pool kept down the genetic and exposure-history diversity that was represented. Apart from blood, nothing was sampled; tissue repertoires likely differ.

The TCR comes from a man between 25 and 39 years old in good health. Sequencing was carried out using naive CD8+ T cells sorted from blood.

The CDR3 loop is CASSQDLTYEQYF. The CDR3 coding sequence is TGCGCCAGCAGCCAAGATCTCACCTACGAGCAGTACTTC. The V gene is TRBV4-3, the J gene TRBJ2-7; D remains ambiguous. The germline V gene encodes CDR1 LGHNA and CDR2 YSLEER. The CDR3 contains 13 residues. The V and J ends lost 0 bases and 2 bases respectively, with 5 bases between them.